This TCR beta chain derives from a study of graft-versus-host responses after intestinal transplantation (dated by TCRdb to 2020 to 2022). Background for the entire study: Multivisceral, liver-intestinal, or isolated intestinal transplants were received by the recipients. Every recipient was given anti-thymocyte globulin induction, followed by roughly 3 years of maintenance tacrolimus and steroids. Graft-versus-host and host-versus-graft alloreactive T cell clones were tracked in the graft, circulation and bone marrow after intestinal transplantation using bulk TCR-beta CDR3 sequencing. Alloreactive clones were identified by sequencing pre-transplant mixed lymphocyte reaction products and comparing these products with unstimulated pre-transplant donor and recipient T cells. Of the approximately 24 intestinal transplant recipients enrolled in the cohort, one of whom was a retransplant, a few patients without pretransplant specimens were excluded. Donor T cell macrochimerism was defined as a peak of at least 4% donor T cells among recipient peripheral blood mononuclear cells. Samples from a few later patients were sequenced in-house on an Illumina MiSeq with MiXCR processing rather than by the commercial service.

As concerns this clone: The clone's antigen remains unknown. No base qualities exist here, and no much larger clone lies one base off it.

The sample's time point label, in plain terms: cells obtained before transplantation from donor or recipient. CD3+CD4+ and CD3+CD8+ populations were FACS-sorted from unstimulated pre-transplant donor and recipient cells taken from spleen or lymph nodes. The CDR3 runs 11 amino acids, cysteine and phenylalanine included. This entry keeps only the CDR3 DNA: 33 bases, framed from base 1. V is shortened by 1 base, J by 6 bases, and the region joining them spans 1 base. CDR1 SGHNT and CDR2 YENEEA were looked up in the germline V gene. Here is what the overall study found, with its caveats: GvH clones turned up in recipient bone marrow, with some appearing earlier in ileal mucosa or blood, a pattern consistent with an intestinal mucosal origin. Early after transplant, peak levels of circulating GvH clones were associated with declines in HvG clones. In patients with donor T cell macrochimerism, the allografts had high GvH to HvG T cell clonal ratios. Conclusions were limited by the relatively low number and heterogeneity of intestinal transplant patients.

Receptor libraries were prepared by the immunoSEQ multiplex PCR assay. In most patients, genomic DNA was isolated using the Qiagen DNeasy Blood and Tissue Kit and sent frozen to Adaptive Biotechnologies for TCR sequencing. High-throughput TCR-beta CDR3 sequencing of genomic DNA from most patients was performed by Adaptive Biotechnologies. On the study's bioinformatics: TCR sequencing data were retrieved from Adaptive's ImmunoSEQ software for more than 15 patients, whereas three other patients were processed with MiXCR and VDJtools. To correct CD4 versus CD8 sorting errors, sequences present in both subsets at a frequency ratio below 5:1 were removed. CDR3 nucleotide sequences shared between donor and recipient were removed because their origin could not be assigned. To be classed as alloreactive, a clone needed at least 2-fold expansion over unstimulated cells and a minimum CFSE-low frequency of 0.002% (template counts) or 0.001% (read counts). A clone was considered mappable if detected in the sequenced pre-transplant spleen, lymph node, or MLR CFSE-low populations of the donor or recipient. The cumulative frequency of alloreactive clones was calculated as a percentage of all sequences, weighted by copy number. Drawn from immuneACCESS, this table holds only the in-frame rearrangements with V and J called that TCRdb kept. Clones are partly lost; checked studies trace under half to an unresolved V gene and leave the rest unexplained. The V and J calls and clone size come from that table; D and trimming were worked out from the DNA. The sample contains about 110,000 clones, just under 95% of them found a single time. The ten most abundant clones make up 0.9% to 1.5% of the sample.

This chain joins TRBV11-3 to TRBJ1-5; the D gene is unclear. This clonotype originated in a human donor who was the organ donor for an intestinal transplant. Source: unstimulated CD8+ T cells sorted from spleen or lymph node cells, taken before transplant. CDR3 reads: CASSLVQPQHF. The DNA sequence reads TGTGCCAGCAGCTTAGTTCAGCCCCAGCATTTT. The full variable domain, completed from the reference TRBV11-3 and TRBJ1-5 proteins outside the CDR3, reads EAGVVQSPRYKIIEKKQPVAFWCNPISGHNTLYWYLQNLGQGPELLIRYENEEAVDDSQLPKDRFSAERLKGVDSTLKIQPAELGDSAVYLCASSLVQPQHFGDGTRLSIL.